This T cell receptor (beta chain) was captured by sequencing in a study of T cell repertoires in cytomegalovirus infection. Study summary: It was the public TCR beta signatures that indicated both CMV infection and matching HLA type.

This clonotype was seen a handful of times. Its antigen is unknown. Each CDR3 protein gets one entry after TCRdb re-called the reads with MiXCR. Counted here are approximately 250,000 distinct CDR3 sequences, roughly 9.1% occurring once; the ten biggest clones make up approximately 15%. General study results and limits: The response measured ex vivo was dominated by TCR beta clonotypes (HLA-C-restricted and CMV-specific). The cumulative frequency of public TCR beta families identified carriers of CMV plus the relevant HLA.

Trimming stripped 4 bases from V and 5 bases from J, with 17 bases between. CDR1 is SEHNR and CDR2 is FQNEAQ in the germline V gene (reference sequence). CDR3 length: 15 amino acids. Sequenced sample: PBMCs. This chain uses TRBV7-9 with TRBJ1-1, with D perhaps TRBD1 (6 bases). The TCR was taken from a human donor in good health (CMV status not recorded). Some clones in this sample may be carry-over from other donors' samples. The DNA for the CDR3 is TGTGCCAGCAGCTCAACCCCGGGACAATCAACTGAAGCTTTCTTT. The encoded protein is CASSSTPGQSTEAFF.